This T cell receptor (beta chain) was documented in a study of response to subunit inactivated influenza vaccine. In TCRdb, the RT-PCR reads were re-called with MiXCR into one record per CDR3 protein. The sample consists of 550,000 to 800,000 distinct CDR3 sequences, roughly 14% of them appearing once. Trimming took 1 base from V and 7 from J; bases not matched to a gene: 6. CDR3 size: 16 residues. The germline gives CDR1 LGHDT, CDR2 YNNKEL (reference sequence). This clonotype was seen only a few times. The chain couples TRBV3-1 to TRBJ2-1; 11 nucleotides align to TRBD2. The sequence was collected from a middle-aged man who received an inactivated influenza vaccine. This specimen was PBMCs from blood, taken approximately 15 days before vaccination. CDR3: CASSQVSGRAGNEQFF. CDR3 bases: TGTGCCAGCAGCCAAGTTAGCGGGAGGGCCGGTAATGAGCAGTTCTTC.